The entry that follows covers one T cell receptor beta chain sequence. Its antigen is still unknown. The CDR3 length is 15 residues. Germline CDR1 MNHEY, CDR2 SVGEGT. V trimming: 2 bases; J trimming: 11 bases; junction bases outside the gene matches: 9. It was with a sample-barcoded 5' primer and a J-beta primer mix that a second PCR of roughly 7 to 12 cycles was run. TCRdb fed the 5' RACE reads into MiXCR, producing one record per CDR3 protein. The sample has hundreds of thousands of distinct CDR3 sequences, approximately 40% seen once. The people who gave samples were healthy Caucasians from Russia, aged about 6 to 95. A minimum of 7 million PBMCs was isolated per sample. The data are from a study of blood T cells in healthy people across ages. General observations from the study: In these data, TCR beta diversity tracked strongly with naive T cell percentage.

The sequenced sample consisted of blood. This chain uses TRBV6-2 or TRBV6-3 with TRBJ2-3; the match to TRBD2 covers 11 bases. The receptor was derived from a man older than 75 in good health. CDR3 amino acids: CASSYHLAGGRQQYF. The CDR3 DNA sequence: TGTGCCAGCAGTTACCACTTAGCGGGGGGGCGACAGCAGTATTTT.